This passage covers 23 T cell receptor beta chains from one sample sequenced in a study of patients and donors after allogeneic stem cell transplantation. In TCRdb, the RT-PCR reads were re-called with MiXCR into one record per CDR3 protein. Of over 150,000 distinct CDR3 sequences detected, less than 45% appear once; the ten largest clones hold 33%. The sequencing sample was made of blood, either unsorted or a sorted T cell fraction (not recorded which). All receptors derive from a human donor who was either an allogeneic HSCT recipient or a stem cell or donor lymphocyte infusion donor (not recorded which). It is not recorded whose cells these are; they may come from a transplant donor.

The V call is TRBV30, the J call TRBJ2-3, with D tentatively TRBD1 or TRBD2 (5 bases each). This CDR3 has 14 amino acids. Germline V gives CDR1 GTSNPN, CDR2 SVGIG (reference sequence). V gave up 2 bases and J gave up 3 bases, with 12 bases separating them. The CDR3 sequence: CAWSRGQITDTQYF. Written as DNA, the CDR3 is TGTGCCTGGAGTCGGGGCCAGATAACAGATACGCAGTATTTT.

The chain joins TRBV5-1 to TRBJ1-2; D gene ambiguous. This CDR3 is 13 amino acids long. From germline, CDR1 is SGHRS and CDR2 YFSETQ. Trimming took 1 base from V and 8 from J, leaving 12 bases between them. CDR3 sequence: CASSLIPAAGYTF. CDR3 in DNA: TGCGCCAGCAGCTTGATTCCTGCGGCGGGCTACACCTTC. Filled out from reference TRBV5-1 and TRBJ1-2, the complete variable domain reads KAGVTQTPRYLIKTRGQQVTLSCSPISGHRSVSWYQQTPGQGLQFLFEYFSETQRNKGNFPGRFSGRQFSNSRSEMNVSTLELGDSALYLCASSLIPAAGYTFGSGTRLTVV.

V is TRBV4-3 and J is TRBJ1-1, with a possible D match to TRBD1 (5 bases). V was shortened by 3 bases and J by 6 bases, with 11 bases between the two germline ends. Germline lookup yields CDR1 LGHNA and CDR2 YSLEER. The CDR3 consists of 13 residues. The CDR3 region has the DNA TGCGCCAGCAGCCAGATCGACAGTCCTGAAGCTTTCTTT. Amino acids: CASSQIDSPEAFF.

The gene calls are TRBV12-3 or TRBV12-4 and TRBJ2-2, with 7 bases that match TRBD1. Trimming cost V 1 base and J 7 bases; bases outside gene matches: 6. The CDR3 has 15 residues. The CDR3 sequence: CASSLGRTGGGELFF. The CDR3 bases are TGTGCCAGCAGTTTAGGTCGGACAGGCGGCGGGGAGCTGTTTTTT.

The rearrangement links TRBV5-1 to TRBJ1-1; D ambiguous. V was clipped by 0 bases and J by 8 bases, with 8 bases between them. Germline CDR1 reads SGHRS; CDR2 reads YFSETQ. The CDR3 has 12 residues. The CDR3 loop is CASSLVGREAFF. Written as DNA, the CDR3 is TGCGCCAGCAGCTTGGTCGGGAGAGAAGCTTTCTTT. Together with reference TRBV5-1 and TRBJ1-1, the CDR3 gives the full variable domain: KAGVTQTPRYLIKTRGQQVTLSCSPISGHRSVSWYQQTPGQGLQFLFEYFSETQRNKGNFPGRFSGRQFSNSRSEMNVSTLELGDSALYLCASSLVGREAFFGQGTRLTVV.

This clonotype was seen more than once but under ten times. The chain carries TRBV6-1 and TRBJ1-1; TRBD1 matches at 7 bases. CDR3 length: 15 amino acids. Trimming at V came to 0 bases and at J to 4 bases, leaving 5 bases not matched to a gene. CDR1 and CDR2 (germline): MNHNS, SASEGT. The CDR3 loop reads CASSEAEGAVTEAFF. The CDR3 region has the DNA TGTGCCAGCAGTGAAGCGGAGGGGGCAGTCACTGAAGCTTTCTTT.

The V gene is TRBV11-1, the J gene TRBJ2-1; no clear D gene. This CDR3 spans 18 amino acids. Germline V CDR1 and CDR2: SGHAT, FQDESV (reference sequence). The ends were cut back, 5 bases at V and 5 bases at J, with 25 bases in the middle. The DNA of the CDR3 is TGTGCCAGCAGCCCTACTTGGGGAAACGTATTTGAAAACAATGAGCAGTTCTTC. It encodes CASSPTWGNVFENNEQFF.

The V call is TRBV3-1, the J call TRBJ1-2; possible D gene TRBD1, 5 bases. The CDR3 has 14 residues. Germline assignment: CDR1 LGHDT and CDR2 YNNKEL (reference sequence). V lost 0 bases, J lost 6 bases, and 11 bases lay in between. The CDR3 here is CASSQESGVNGYTF. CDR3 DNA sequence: TGTGCCAGCAGCCAAGAGTCGGGGGTCAATGGCTACACCTTC.

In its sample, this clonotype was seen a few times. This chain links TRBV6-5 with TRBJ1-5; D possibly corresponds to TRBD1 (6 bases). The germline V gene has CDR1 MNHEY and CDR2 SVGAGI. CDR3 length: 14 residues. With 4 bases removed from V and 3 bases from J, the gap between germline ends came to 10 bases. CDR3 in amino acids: CASSWGQNNQPQHF. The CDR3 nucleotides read TGTGCCAGCAGTTGGGGGCAGAACAATCAGCCCCAGCATTTT.

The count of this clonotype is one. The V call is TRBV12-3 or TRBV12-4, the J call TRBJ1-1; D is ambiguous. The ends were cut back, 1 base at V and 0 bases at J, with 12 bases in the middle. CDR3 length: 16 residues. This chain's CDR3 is CASSLDFKGLNTEAFF. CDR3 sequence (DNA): TGTGCCAGCAGTTTAGATTTCAAGGGATTGAACACTGAAGCTTTCTTT.

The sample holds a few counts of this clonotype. CDR3 in amino acids: CASSSSGGHTDTQYF. In nucleotides, the CDR3 is TGCGCCAGCAGCTCTAGCGGGGGACACACAGATACGCAGTATTTT. The rearrangement joins TRBV4-3 to TRBJ2-3; 10 nucleotides align to TRBD2. This CDR3 spans 15 amino acids. The J segment lost 2 bases and the V segment lost 5 bases, leaving 4 bases of the junction unmatched. The V gene's germline CDR1 is LGHNA and CDR2 YSLEER.

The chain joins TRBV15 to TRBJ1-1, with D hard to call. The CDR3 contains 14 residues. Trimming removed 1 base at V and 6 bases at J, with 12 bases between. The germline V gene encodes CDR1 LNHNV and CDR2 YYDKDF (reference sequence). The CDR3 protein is CATSRARLAAEAFF. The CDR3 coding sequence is TGTGCCACCAGCAGAGCCAGGTTGGCGGCTGAAGCTTTCTTT.

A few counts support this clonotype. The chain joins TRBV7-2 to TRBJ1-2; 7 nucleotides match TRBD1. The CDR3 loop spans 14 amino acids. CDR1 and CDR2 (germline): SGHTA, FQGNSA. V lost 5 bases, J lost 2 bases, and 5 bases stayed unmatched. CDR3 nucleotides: TGTGCCAGCAGCCCATCAGGGGGGAACTATGGCTACACCTTC. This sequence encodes CASSPSGGNYGYTF.

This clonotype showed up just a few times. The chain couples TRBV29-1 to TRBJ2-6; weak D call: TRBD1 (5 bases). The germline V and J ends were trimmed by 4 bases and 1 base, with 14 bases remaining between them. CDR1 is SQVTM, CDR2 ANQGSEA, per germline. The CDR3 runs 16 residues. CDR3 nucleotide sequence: TGCAGCGTTGGGACACGGGTTCGATCTGGGGCCAACGTCCTGACTTTC. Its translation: CSVGTRVRSGANVLTF.

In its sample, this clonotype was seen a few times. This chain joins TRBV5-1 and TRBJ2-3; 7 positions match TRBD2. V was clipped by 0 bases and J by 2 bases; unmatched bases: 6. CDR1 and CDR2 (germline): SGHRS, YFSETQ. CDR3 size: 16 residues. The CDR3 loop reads CASSLVGGSLTDTQYF. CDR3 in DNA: TGCGCCAGCAGCTTGGTTGGCGGGAGCCTCACAGATACGCAGTATTTT.

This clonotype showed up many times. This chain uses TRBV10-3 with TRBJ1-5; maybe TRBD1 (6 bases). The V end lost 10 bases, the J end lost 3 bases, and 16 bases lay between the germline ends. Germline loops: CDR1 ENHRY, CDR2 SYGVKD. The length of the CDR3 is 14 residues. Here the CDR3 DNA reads TGTGCCACCACAGGGAATGGGGACAATCAGCCCCAGCATTTT. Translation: CATTGNGDNQPQHF.

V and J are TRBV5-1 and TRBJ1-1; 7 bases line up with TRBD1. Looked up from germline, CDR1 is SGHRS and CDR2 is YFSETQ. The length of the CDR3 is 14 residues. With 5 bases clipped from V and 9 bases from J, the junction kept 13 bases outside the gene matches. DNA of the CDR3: TGCGCCAGCAGTTCTATCCGACAGGGACCCCAAGCTTTCTTT. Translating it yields CASSSIRQGPQAFF.

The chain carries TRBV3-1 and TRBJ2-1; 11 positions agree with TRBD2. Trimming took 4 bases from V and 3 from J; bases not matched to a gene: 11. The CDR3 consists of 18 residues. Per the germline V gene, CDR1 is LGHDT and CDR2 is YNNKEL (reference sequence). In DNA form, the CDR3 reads TGTGCCAGCAGCCTCCTTGAAGCGGGACTAGCGGACTACAATGAGCAGTTCTTC. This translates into CASSLLEAGLADYNEQFF.

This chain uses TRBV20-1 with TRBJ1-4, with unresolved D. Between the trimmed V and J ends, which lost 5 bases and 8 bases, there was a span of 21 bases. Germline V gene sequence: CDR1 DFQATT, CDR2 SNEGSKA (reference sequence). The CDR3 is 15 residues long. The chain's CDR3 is CSARPETQSREKLFF. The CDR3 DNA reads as TGCAGTGCTCGACCCGAGACACAATCGAGGGAAAAACTGTTTTTT.

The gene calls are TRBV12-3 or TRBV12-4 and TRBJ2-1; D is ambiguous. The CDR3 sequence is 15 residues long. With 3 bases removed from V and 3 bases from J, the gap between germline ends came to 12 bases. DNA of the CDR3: TGTGCCAGCAGTTTGCGGAGTCCTCTCTACAATGAGCAGTTCTTC. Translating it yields CASSLRSPLYNEQFF.

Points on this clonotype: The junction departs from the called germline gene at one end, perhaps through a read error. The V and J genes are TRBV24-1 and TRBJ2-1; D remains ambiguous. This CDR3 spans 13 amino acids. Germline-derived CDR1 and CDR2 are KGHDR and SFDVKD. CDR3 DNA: TGTGCCACCAGTGTTGACTCCTTCAATGAGCAGTTCTTC. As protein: CATSVDSFNEQFF.

DNA for the CDR3: TGTGCCACCTCCCCACAGATCTCCTACGAGCAGTACTTC. Protein sequence: CATSPQISYEQYF. The chain carries TRBV28 and TRBJ2-7; D uncertain. The CDR3 runs 13 residues. CDR1 and CDR2 (germline): MDHEN, SYDVKM. Trimming removed 10 bases at V and 0 bases at J, with 13 bases between.

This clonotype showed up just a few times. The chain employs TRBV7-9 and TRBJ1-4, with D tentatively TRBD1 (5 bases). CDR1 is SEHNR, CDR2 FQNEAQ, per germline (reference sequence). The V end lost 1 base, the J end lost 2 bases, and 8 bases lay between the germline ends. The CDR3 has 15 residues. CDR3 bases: TGTGCCAGCAGCTTAGAAGGGGTTACTAATGAAAAACTGTTTTTT. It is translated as CASSLEGVTNEKLFF.